These 13 T cell receptor beta chains came from one sample sequenced in a study of glioma-infiltrating T cells. TCR alpha and beta CDR3 regions were amplified from RNA using iRepertoire nested multiplex PCR. TCRdb analysed the multiplex PCR reads with MiXCR anew, one entry per CDR3 protein. In the table there are fewer than 500,000 distinct CDR3 sequences, 41% of which are singletons. The source material was glioma tissue, nonneoplastic brain tissue, or PBMCs (not recorded which). The receptors were sampled from a human donor with low-grade glioma or glioblastoma, undergoing nonglioma brain surgery, or in good health (not recorded which).

This chain connects TRBV7-2 to TRBJ2-3, with D unclear. CDR1 is SGHTA and CDR2 is FQGNSA in the germline V gene. Trimming stripped 5 bases from V and 7 bases from J, with 22 bases between. The CDR3 totals 16 residues. The CDR3 sequence is CASSPSGDRLRNTQYF. CDR3 DNA sequence: TGTGCCAGCAGCCCATCAGGAGACCGATTGAGAAATACGCAGTATTTT.

This clonotype was detected a few times. The chain couples TRBV4-1 to TRBJ2-7; the D is unclear. There are 14 residues in the CDR3. V lost 0 bases and J 1 base, leaving 7 bases between the germline ends. Germline lookup yields CDR1 MGHRA and CDR2 YSYEKL. The CDR3 loop reads CASSQDVESYEQYF. The CDR3 DNA follows: TGCGCCAGCAGCCAAGATGTAGAGTCCTACGAGCAGTACTTC.

A few counts support this clonotype. One end of the junction varies from germline; a read error may be responsible. The chain couples TRBV7-2 to TRBJ2-7, with TRBD1 identical over 10 bases. The V gene's germline CDR1 is SGHTA and CDR2 FQGNSA. The CDR3 length is 13 residues. In nucleotides, the CDR3 is TGTGCCAGCAGCTTATATCTGGGACAGGGGAGGTTCTTC. Translated: CASSLYLGQGRFF.

The V gene is TRBV25-1, the J gene TRBJ2-3, with 10 bases aligning to TRBD2. Losses at the gene ends were 2 bases for V and 0 bases for J; bases not matched to a gene: 5. The germline V gene encodes CDR1 MGHDK and CDR2 SYGVNS. This CDR3 has 17 amino acids. CDR3 in amino acids: CASSEASGRASTDTQYF. The CDR3 DNA reads as TGTGCCAGCAGTGAAGCAAGCGGGAGGGCGAGCACAGATACGCAGTATTTT.

This clonotype was seen a handful of times. The rearrangement links TRBV24-1 to TRBJ2-5, with 8 bases that match TRBD2. The length of the CDR3 is 16 residues. The J segment lost 0 bases and the V segment lost 6 bases, leaving 8 bases of the junction unmatched. The germline CDR1 and CDR2 sequences are KGHDR and SFDVKD. DNA for the CDR3: TGTGCCACCAGTTTGGGAGGAGCGGGAGACCAAGAGACCCAGTACTTC. Translating gives CATSLGGAGDQETQYF.

V gene TRBV6-1 combines with J gene TRBJ2-1; D is perhaps TRBD1 (6 bases). Per the germline V gene, CDR1 is MNHNS and CDR2 is SASEGT. V shed 5 bases and J shed 0 bases, with 14 bases lying between them. The CDR3 sequence is 16 residues long. CDR3 protein: CASSTRTVSSYNEQFF. The CDR3 DNA is TGTGCCAGCAGTACCCGGACAGTGAGCTCCTACAATGAGCAGTTCTTC.

The V and J genes are TRBV28 and TRBJ1-1; D is unresolved. The length of the CDR3 is 13 residues. V was cut by 6 bases and J by 8 bases, with 16 bases left in between. Germline V gene sequence: CDR1 MDHEN, CDR2 SYDVKM. The CDR3 region is CASRLTRGVEAFF. CDR3 DNA sequence: TGTGCCAGCAGGCTAACCCGGGGAGTCGAAGCTTTCTTT.

Ten or more counts support this clonotype. The CDR3 DNA sequence: TGTGCCAGCAGCCTTACTGCCGGGACAGGGTACAATGAGCAGTTCTTC. Translating it yields CASSLTAGTGYNEQFF. The V gene is TRBV6-2 or TRBV6-3, the J gene TRBJ2-1; 9 bases fit TRBD1. The germline V gene encodes CDR1 MNHEY and CDR2 SVGEGT. V lost 6 bases and J lost 4; bases outside the gene matches: 10. The CDR3 sequence is 16 residues long.

A note on this clonotype: The conserved closing phenylalanine or tryptophan is absent in this CDR3, likely reflecting a read error. The rearrangement links TRBV20-1 to TRBJ2-7, with D perhaps TRBD2 (5 bases). The CDR3 extends over 15 amino acids. With 3 bases removed from V and 0 bases from J, the gap between germline ends came to 15 bases. Germline V gives CDR1 DFQATT, CDR2 SNEGSKA (reference sequence). CDR3 sequence reads: CSASRTAIGSYEQYL. CDR3 nucleotide sequence: TGCAGTGCTAGCCGGACTGCCATTGGCTCCTACGAGCAGTACCTC.

This sequence joins TRBV19 and TRBJ1-2; the D is unclear. Deletions cut 5 bases from V and 8 bases from J, with 21 bases between. The germline V gene has CDR1 LNHDA and CDR2 SQIVND (reference sequence). The CDR3 consists of 15 residues. CDR3 sequence reads: CASSATPSTEIGYTF. CDR3 nucleotide sequence: TGTGCCAGTAGTGCAACTCCTAGCACGGAAATCGGCTACACCTTC.

This clonotype was found a few times. The chain joins TRBV28 to TRBJ2-1; 13 positions agree with TRBD2. V shed 3 bases and J 4 bases; nucleotides not matched to a gene: 15. CDR1 and CDR2 from the germline V gene are MDHEN and SYDVKM. This CDR3 is 20 amino acids long. CDR3 protein: CASSFRGLAGKKGGYNEQFF. The CDR3 DNA reads as TGTGCCAGCAGTTTTAGGGGACTAGCGGGAAAAAAGGGAGGGTACAATGAGCAGTTCTTC. Together with reference TRBV28 and TRBJ2-1, the CDR3 gives the full variable domain: DVKVTQSSRYLVKRTGEKVFLECVQDMDHENMFWYRQDPGLGLRLIYFSYDVKMKEKGDIPEGYSVSREKKERFSLILESASTNQTSMYLCASSFRGLAGKKGGYNEQFFGPGTRLTVL.

V is TRBV28 and J is TRBJ2-2; D ambiguous. Germline CDR1 and CDR2: MDHEN and SYDVKM. The germline V and J ends were trimmed by 6 bases and 0 bases, with 11 bases remaining between them. The CDR3 spans 15 residues. The CDR3 DNA is TGTGCCAGCAGCCGCAGGACGGCGAACACCGGGGAGCTGTTTTTT. Its protein is CASSRRTANTGELFF.

Concerning this clonotype: Possible read error: a much larger clone is one base away. The chain's CDR3 is CASSRTGGMGNEQFF. CDR3 DNA sequence: TGTGCCAGCAGTCGGACTGGCGGGATGGGAAATGAGCAGTTCTTC. The V gene is TRBV6-5, the J gene TRBJ2-1; D perhaps matches TRBD2 (6 bases). The germline gives CDR1 MNHEY, CDR2 SVGAGI. The length of the CDR3 is 15 residues. Trimming took off 5 bases at V and 7 bases at J, with 18 bases between the two ends.